These 23 T cell receptor beta chains came from one sample sequenced in a study of identical twins. TCRdb passed the 5' RACE reads through MiXCR, listing each CDR3 protein once. The table records around 250,000 distinct CDR3 sequences, about 8.5% of them present only once. These data also featured in a second study, about yellow fever vaccine responses in identical twins.

The sequenced sample consisted of CD8+ T cells sorted from blood. The receptor source for this set is a woman between 18 and 29 years old in good health.

As for this clonotype: At one end, the junction sequence differs from germline, possibly due to a read error. The CDR3 nucleotides are TGCGCCAGCAGCAGCAGACAGGGGCTCACAGATAAGCAGTATTTT. Protein sequence: CASSSRQGLTDKQYF. The chain employs TRBV5-1 and TRBJ2-3; 8 nucleotides match TRBD1. This CDR3 is built from 15 residues. The germline gives CDR1 SGHRS, CDR2 YFSETQ.

This clonotype was seen at least ten times. The CDR3 here is CSARDAGREDQPQHF. In DNA form, the CDR3 reads TGCAGTGCTAGGGACGCAGGGAGGGAAGATCAGCCCCAGCATTTT. The chain employs TRBV20-1 and TRBJ1-5; TRBD1 is a possible D gene (5 bases). The CDR3 has 15 amino acids. V was cut by 3 bases and J by 5 bases, with 17 bases left in between. Germline CDR1 reads DFQATT; CDR2 reads SNEGSKA (reference sequence).

V is TRBV4-2 and J is TRBJ2-3, with D tentatively TRBD2 (6 bases). Germline V gene data show CDR1 as LGHNA and CDR2 as YNFKEQ. V lost 0 bases, J lost 11 bases, and 15 bases lay in between. The CDR3 loop spans 14 amino acids. CDR3 in amino acids: CASSQDGSGLEQYF. CDR3 nucleotide sequence: TGTGCCAGCAGCCAAGATGGTAGCGGATTGGAGCAGTATTTT.

This chain uses TRBV20-1 with TRBJ1-2, with D uncertain. V lost 0 bases, J lost 5 bases, and 16 bases lay in between. The CDR3 runs to 15 residues. The V gene's germline CDR1 is DFQATT and CDR2 SNEGSKA (reference sequence). This chain's CDR3 is CSARDAVWGKYGYTF. The CDR3 bases are TGCAGTGCTAGAGATGCAGTCTGGGGAAAGTATGGCTACACCTTC.

V usage is TRBV6-2 or TRBV6-3 and J usage is TRBJ1-1, with a possible D match to TRBD1 (5 bases). The germline V and J ends were trimmed by 6 bases and 6 bases, with 11 bases remaining between them. Germline loops: CDR1 MNHEY, CDR2 SVGEGT. The CDR3 length is 12 residues. The DNA for the CDR3 is TGTGCCAGCAGCAATTGGGGGGCTGAAGCTTTCTTT. Its protein is CASSNWGAEAFF.

This clonotype has ten or more counts. The CDR3 is CSADRALQAATDTQYF. The CDR3 DNA sequence: TGCAGCGCAGACAGGGCCCTACAAGCGGCAACAGATACGCAGTATTTT. The chain is built from TRBV29-1 and TRBJ2-3; 7 nucleotides align to TRBD1. The V gene end was trimmed by 7 bases and the J gene end by 3 bases; junction bases not matched to a gene: 16. This CDR3 spans 16 amino acids. Per the germline V gene, CDR1 is SQVTM and CDR2 is ANQGSEA.

This clonotype came up many times. V is TRBV29-1 and J is TRBJ2-3; possible D gene TRBD1, 7 bases. The CDR3 is 12 residues long. CDR1 is SQVTM and CDR2 is ANQGSEA in the germline V gene. With 6 bases removed from V and 5 bases from J, the gap between germline ends came to 12 bases. This CDR3 is CSVQGGLDTQYF. The CDR3 nucleotides read TGCAGCGTCCAGGGGGGTCTAGATACGCAGTATTTT.

The chain is built from TRBV15 and TRBJ2-1, with a weak D call TRBD1 (6 bases). Germline CDR1 LNHNV, CDR2 YYDKDF (reference sequence). CDR3 length equals 16 residues. The V gene lost 3 bases and the J gene lost 3 bases, with 15 bases spanning the gap. The chain's CDR3 is CATSSYKTGYYNEQFF. CDR3 nucleotides: TGTGCCACCAGCAGCTATAAGACAGGTTACTACAATGAGCAGTTCTTC.

The table lists this clonotype with a few counts. The gene calls are TRBV12-3 or TRBV12-4 and TRBJ2-1; D is undetermined. V lost 4 bases, J lost 2 bases, and 12 bases lay in between. The CDR3 is 15 residues long. Here the CDR3 DNA reads TGTGCCAGCAGTTCCGTAACAGACCCCTACAATGAGCAGTTCTTC. Its translation: CASSSVTDPYNEQFF.

This clonotype was seen a handful of times. The chain uses TRBV9 and TRBJ1-2; no clear D gene. The V end was cut by 1 base, the J end by 0 bases, with 13 bases between. CDR1 SGDLS and CDR2 YYNGEE come from the germline V gene. This CDR3 spans 16 amino acids. CDR3 region: CASSVPLSTTNYGYTF. Written as DNA, the CDR3 is TGTGCCAGCAGCGTACCCCTCTCGACTACTAACTATGGCTACACCTTC.

CDR3 residues: CASSRTGLAGLGETQYF. In DNA, the CDR3 is TGTGCCAGCAGCCGTACGGGACTAGCGGGACTAGGGGAGACCCAGTACTTC. This chain joins TRBV3-1 and TRBJ2-5, with 13 bases identical to TRBD2. This CDR3 spans 17 amino acids. The V segment lost 4 bases and the J segment 5 bases; nucleotides outside the gene matches: 10. The germline V gene encodes CDR1 LGHDT and CDR2 YNNKEL (reference sequence).

Only a few counts were recorded for this clonotype. The chain is built from TRBV7-9 and TRBJ1-1, with a weak D call TRBD1 (5 bases). Germline values: CDR1 SEHNR, CDR2 FQNEAQ (reference sequence). The V gene lost 4 bases and the J gene lost 2 bases, with 14 bases spanning the gap. The CDR3 is made up of 15 amino acids. CDR3 DNA sequence: TGTGCCAGCAGCTGGGCTCAGGGTGGAAACACTGAAGCTTTCTTT. It is translated as CASSWAQGGNTEAFF.

This clonotype was detected a few times. The chain uses TRBV7-9 and TRBJ1-2; D gene ambiguous. The V end was cut by 1 base, the J end by 6 bases, with 12 bases between. CDR1 is SEHNR, CDR2 FQNEAQ, per germline (reference sequence). The CDR3 sequence is 14 residues long. As DNA, the CDR3 is TGTGCCAGCAGCTTAGTTTTAGTACGTGATGGCTACACCTTC. It specifies CASSLVLVRDGYTF.

This rearrangement joins TRBV20-1 to TRBJ2-7; TRBD2 matches 13 bases. The ends lost 6 bases at V and 1 base at J; junction bases unmatched: 6. The germline V gene has CDR1 DFQATT and CDR2 SNEGSKA (reference sequence). The CDR3 contains 15 residues. The CDR3 loop is CSAPGLAGESYEQYF. As DNA, the CDR3 is TGCAGTGCCCCTGGACTAGCGGGAGAATCCTACGAGCAGTACTTC.

The chain carries TRBV20-1 and TRBJ2-3; D is unclear. The germline V and J ends were trimmed by 0 bases and 5 bases, with 3 bases remaining between them. This CDR3 is 11 amino acids long. In germline, CDR1 is DFQATT, CDR2 SNEGSKA (reference sequence). The DNA of the CDR3 is TGCAGTGCTAGAGATCAAGATACGCAGTATTTT. Translated: CSARDQDTQYF.

The chain couples TRBV20-1 to TRBJ1-2; D is possibly TRBD1 (6 bases). V was pared by 0 bases and J by 4 bases, with 9 bases between. Germline V gene data show CDR1 as DFQATT and CDR2 as SNEGSKA (reference sequence). The CDR3 sequence is 13 residues long. CDR3: CSARDLDSYGYTF. CDR3 sequence (DNA): TGCAGTGCTAGAGACCTGGACAGCTATGGCTACACCTTC.

The V call is TRBV2, the J call TRBJ2-1; D not resolved. The length of the CDR3 is 13 residues. V gave up 4 bases and J gave up 6 bases, with 10 bases separating them. CDR1 is SNHLY and CDR2 is FYNNEI in the germline V gene. Written as DNA, the CDR3 is TGTGCCAGCAGTGTAGTAGCCTTCAATGAGCAGTTCTTC. It yields the protein CASSVVAFNEQFF.

This clonotype was observed many times. The rearrangement uses TRBV7-2 and TRBJ2-7; maybe TRBD1 (6 bases). Trimming left V 3 bases short and J 3 bases short, with 15 bases between. Germline V gene lookup returns CDR1 SGHTA and CDR2 FQGNSA. The CDR3 totals 15 residues. As DNA, the CDR3 is TGTGCCAGCAGCTTTTATACAGGGTGGGACTACGAGCAGTACTTC. Translating gives CASSFYTGWDYEQYF.

The table lists this clonotype with many counts. The CDR3 nucleotides are TGTGCCAGCAGTTTAGGGACAGACACCCACGAGCAGTACTTC. Residues: CASSLGTDTHEQYF. The chain combines TRBV27 with TRBJ2-7, with TRBD1 identical over 7 bases. In germline, CDR1 is MNHEY, CDR2 SMNVEV (reference sequence). After removal of 2 bases from V and 5 bases from J, the junction contained 6 bases not matched to a gene. This CDR3 is 14 amino acids long.

This clonotype was seen at least ten times. J is TRBJ2-1 and V is TRBV9; 7 bases fit TRBD2. CDR1 is SGDLS, CDR2 YYNGEE, per germline. This CDR3 spans 14 amino acids. J lost 3 bases, V lost 3 bases, and 3 bases had no gene match. The CDR3 region is CASSGRTSYNEQFF. DNA for the CDR3: TGTGCCAGCAGCGGAAGGACTAGCTACAATGAGCAGTTCTTC.

In its sample, this clonotype was seen many times. CDR3 region: CAANGEGTQYF. CDR3 coding DNA: TGTGCCGCAAACGGAGAGGGGACCCAGTACTTC. The V gene is TRBV7-9, the J gene TRBJ2-5; maybe TRBD2 (5 bases). The germline CDR1 and CDR2 sequences are SEHNR and FQNEAQ (reference sequence). V shed 11 bases and J shed 7 bases, with 14 bases lying between them. This CDR3 has 11 residues. The complete variable domain, with remaining parts taken from reference TRBV7-9 and TRBJ2-5, reads DTGVSQNPRHKITKRGQNVTFRCDPISEHNRLYWYRQTLGQGPEFLTYFQNEAQLEKSRLLSDRFSAERPKGSFSTLEIQRTEQGDSAMYLCAANGEGTQYFGPGTRLLVL.

This clonotype has more than one count but fewer than ten. This sequence joins TRBV27 and TRBJ2-7; TRBD1 matches 9 bases. Germline CDR1 and CDR2: MNHEY and SMNVEV (reference sequence). This CDR3 region has 13 residues. V lost 7 bases to trimming and J lost 6 bases; unmatched junction nucleotides: 7. This CDR3 reads CASTGTGFREQYF. The CDR3 DNA follows: TGTGCCAGCACCGGGACAGGGTTCCGCGAGCAGTACTTC.

This clonotype was recorded a few times. This chain joins TRBV20-1 and TRBJ2-7; D gene uncertain. CDR3 length: 14 amino acids. Germline V CDR1 and CDR2: DFQATT, SNEGSKA (reference sequence). V lost 0 bases and J lost 2, with 11 bases in between. The CDR3 nucleotides read TGCAGTGCTAGAGAGGAAACGGGCGCCTACGAGCAGTACTTC. Its protein is CSAREETGAYEQYF.